This record looks at one T cell receptor beta chain sequence and its context. The data were produced by immunoSEQ multiplex PCR, yet TCRdb's version contains in-frame clones alone and is incomplete. The profile shows 70,000 to 90,000 clones, about 88% of them singletons. This entry comes from a study of OX40 agonist ivuxolimab in advanced cancers. This CDR3 is 14 amino acids long. V was clipped by 4 bases and J by 7 bases, with 16 bases between them. CDR1 and CDR2 (germline): MDHEN, SYDVKM. V usage is TRBV28 and J usage is TRBJ1-2, with TRBD1 as a possible D gene (6 bases). The source material was CD4+ or CD8+ T cells sorted from blood, sampled in a trial of the OX40 agonist ivuxolimab. The receptor's source is an adult with an advanced solid tumor such as melanoma, head and neck, liver or kidney cancer. The CDR3 DNA is TGTGCCAGCAGTTCCCGGGGGGGGCCGAGTGGCTACACCTTC. Translating it yields CASSSRGGPSGYTF.